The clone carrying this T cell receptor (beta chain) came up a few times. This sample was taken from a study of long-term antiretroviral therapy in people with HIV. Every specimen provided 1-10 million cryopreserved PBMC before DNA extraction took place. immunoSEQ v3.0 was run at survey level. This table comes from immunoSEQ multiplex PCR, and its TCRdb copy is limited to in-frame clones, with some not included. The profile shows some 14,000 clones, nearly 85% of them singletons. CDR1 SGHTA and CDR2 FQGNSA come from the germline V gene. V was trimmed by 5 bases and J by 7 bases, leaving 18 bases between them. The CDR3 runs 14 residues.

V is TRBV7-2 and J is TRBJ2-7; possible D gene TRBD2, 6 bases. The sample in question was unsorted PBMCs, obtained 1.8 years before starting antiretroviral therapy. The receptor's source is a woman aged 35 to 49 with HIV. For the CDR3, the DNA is TGTGCCAGCAGCCCCGGTGGGGGGATGGGAGAGCAGTACTTC. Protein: CASSPGGGMGEQYF.